These 13 T cell receptor beta chains were all obtained from the same sample, sequenced in a study of blood T cell repertoires in COVID-19. TCRdb's table, derived via immunoSEQ multiplex PCR, lists solely in-frame clones and lacks some. The repertoire holds roughly 160,000 clones, with about 88% as singletons. The sequenced sample was peripheral blood. The receptor set was obtained from a man aged 60 to 75 with acute or convalescent COVID-19.

The chain uses TRBV5-6 and TRBJ2-2; 9 bases match TRBD1. The germline gives CDR1 SGHDT, CDR2 YYEEEE. V dropped 4 bases and J dropped 7; count of bases not matched to a gene: 5. The CDR3 length is 14 residues. The CDR3 nucleotides are TGTGCCAGCAGCCTAGGACAGGGGCACGGGGAGCTGTTTTTT. Amino acids: CASSLGQGHGELFF.

The chain links TRBV19 to TRBJ2-6, with D hard to call. The germline gives CDR1 LNHDA, CDR2 SQIVND (reference sequence). V lost 4 bases and J 0 bases, leaving 7 bases between the germline ends. The CDR3 totals 15 residues. CDR3 bases: TGTGCCAGTAGTAGCCAGCGCTCTGGGGCCAACGTCCTGACTTTC. Translated: CASSSQRSGANVLTF. The full variable domain, rest sourced from reference TRBV19 and TRBJ2-6, is DGGITQSPKYLFRKEGQNVTLSCEQNLNHDAMYWYRQDPGQGLRLIYYSQIVNDFQKGDIAEGYSVSREKKESFPLTVTSAQKNPTAFYLCASSSQRSGANVLTFGAGSRLTVL.

V is TRBV6-5 and J is TRBJ1-2; 8 bases are a match to TRBD1. Per the germline V gene, CDR1 is MNHEY and CDR2 is SVGAGI. The CDR3 has 15 residues. Trimming removed 7 bases from V and 8 bases from J; junction bases left unmatched: 15. The CDR3 here is CASMLPPTGEIGYTF. The CDR3 DNA is TGTGCCAGCATGTTACCTCCGACAGGGGAGATCGGCTACACCTTC.

The chain recombines TRBV3-1 (or the pseudogene TRBV3-2) with TRBJ1-6; the D gene is possibly TRBD1 (5 bases). Germline V gene data show CDR1 as LGHDT and CDR2 as YNNKEL (reference sequence). Trimming removed 6 bases at V and 0 bases at J, with 12 bases between. CDR3 length: 16 amino acids. The CDR3 spells CASSRRGSSYNSPLHF. CDR3 in DNA: TGTGCCAGCAGTCGACGGGGGAGCTCCTATAATTCACCCCTCCACTTT.

The rearrangement uses TRBV3-1 (or the pseudogene TRBV3-2) and TRBJ2-1; the D is unclear. This CDR3 has 12 amino acids. V lost 4 bases and J 12 bases, leaving 13 bases between the germline ends. Germline V CDR1 and CDR2: LGHDT, YNNKEL (reference sequence). The CDR3: CASSRSVSGQFF. Written as DNA, the CDR3 is TGTGCCAGCAGCCGATCGGTCTCGGGGCAGTTCTTC.

There are a few counts of this clone. The CDR3 here is CASSATPRVGNTEAFF. CDR3 DNA sequence: TGTGCCAGCAGTGCAACTCCCAGGGTCGGAAACACTGAAGCTTTCTTT. This rearrangement joins TRBV25-1 to TRBJ1-1; maybe TRBD1 (5 bases). V was shortened by 4 bases and J by 2 bases, with 17 bases between the two germline ends. Germline loops: CDR1 MGHDK, CDR2 SYGVNS. The CDR3 is 16 amino acids.

CDR3 residues: CASSRQVTEAFF. The CDR3 DNA follows: TGTGCCAGCTCACGGCAGGTCACTGAAGCTTTCTTT. This rearrangement joins TRBV18 to TRBJ1-1; D uncertain. Germline V lookup: CDR1 KGHSH, CDR2 LQKENI. V was trimmed by 4 bases and J by 4 bases, leaving 7 bases between them. CDR3 length: 12 residues.

The chain has TRBV3-1 (or the pseudogene TRBV3-2) and TRBJ1-6, with D hard to call. The CDR3 covers 14 residues. V was trimmed by 0 bases and J by 7 bases, leaving 7 bases between them. The germline CDR1 and CDR2 sequences are LGHDT and YNNKEL (reference sequence). CDR3 in amino acids: CASSQDLGNSPLHF. CDR3 coding DNA: TGTGCCAGCAGCCAAGATCTCGGGAATTCACCCCTCCACTTT.

CDR3 coding DNA: TGTGCCACCCAAAGTAGAGGGACAGGGAAGAATCAGCCCCAGCATTTT. Protein sequence: CATQSRGTGKNQPQHF. The V call is TRBV24-1, the J call TRBJ1-5, with 9 bases lining up with TRBD1. This CDR3 has 16 amino acids. Germline V gene lookup returns CDR1 KGHDR and CDR2 SFDVKD. V lost 9 bases to trimming and J lost 4 bases; unmatched junction nucleotides: 12.

This chain connects TRBV20-1 to TRBJ1-1, with D uncertain. CDR1 is DFQATT, CDR2 SNEGSKA, per germline (reference sequence). V dropped 0 bases and J dropped 12 bases, with 8 bases sitting between them. This CDR3 comprises 10 residues. The CDR3 DNA is TGCAGTGCTAGAGATCCCGAGCCTTTCTTT. It yields the protein CSARDPEPFF.

V gene TRBV27 combines with J gene TRBJ2-1; D uncertain. Trimming stripped 4 bases from V and 4 bases from J, with 14 bases between. The CDR3 sequence is 15 residues long. Germline CDR1 MNHEY, CDR2 SMNVEV (reference sequence). The CDR3 loop is CASSSVFFLYNEQFF. In DNA, the CDR3 is TGTGCCAGCAGTTCCGTCTTTTTTTTGTACAATGAGCAGTTCTTC.

The V gene is TRBV11-2, the J gene TRBJ2-7; TRBD1 is a possible D gene (6 bases). This CDR3 has 14 residues. Germline values: CDR1 SGHAT, CDR2 FQNNGV. Trimming removed 5 bases from V and 4 bases from J, with 15 bases in between. The CDR3 DNA follows: TGTGCCAGCAGCCAAGGGGGTTTTGTGTACGAGCAGTACTTC. Translating gives CASSQGGFVYEQYF.

The chain is built from TRBV19 and TRBJ2-4; D not resolved. The CDR3 has 16 amino acids. V lost 2 bases, J lost 0 bases, and 11 bases lay in between. From germline, CDR1 is LNHDA and CDR2 SQIVND (reference sequence). CDR3 in DNA: TGTGCCAGTAGTATACAGGCAACGTTAGCCAAAAACATTCAGTACTTC. It encodes CASSIQATLAKNIQYF.